This TCR beta chain is drawn from a study of PD-1 blockade in classical Hodgkin lymphoma. Overall study: It was nivolumab at 3 mg/kg, given intravenously every 2 weeks, that patients received. Overall study results and limits: The study found that TCR diversity rose significantly by C4D1 in CD4+ but not CD8+ cells. Causes of the repertoire differences remain undefined, possibly disease activity or prior therapy. Newly diagnosed patients were reported to exhibit reduced baseline TCR diversity relative to healthy donors.

In this sample, this clone is medium-sized (0.01 to 0.1%). What it binds is unknown. The V end lost 0 bases, the J end lost 1 base, and 5 bases lay between the germline ends. CDR1 is SGHKS, CDR2 YYEKEE, per germline (reference sequence). There are 13 residues in the CDR3. Method: immunoSEQ multiplex PCR; TCRdb's copy keeps in-frame clones and lacks some. The table lists under 35,000 clones, approximately 68% of them singletons. Time point reported: cycle 4 day 1 (C4D1), after less than 7 weeks of nivolumab. Patients all relapsed after autologous stem cell transplantation, and there was variation in brentuximab vedotin exposure.

The starting material was peripheral blood mononuclear cells (PBMCs), obtained before the fourth cycle of nivolumab. This sequence joins TRBV5-5 and TRBJ2-7; no clear D gene. The TCR comes from a human donor with classical Hodgkin lymphoma. Here the CDR3 reads CASSLDVSYEQYF. The DNA for the CDR3 is TGTGCCAGCAGCTTGGACGTATCCTACGAGCAGTACTTC.